Each of the 18 T cell receptor beta chains below was sequenced from the same sample in a study of T cell responses to AZD1222 COVID-19 vaccine. Profiling relied on immunoSEQ multiplex PCR, and the TCRdb table lists in-frame clones only, not all of them. The data show about 120,000 clones, 85% to 90% seen once. The source material was peripheral blood, sampled 28 days after the second AZD1222 dose. Receptor source: an adult who received the AZD1222 COVID-19 vaccine.

This chain uses TRBV25-1 with TRBJ1-2, with D hard to call. Germline V gene lookup returns CDR1 MGHDK and CDR2 SYGVNS. Trimming left V 2 bases short and J 2 bases short, with 6 bases between. This CDR3 spans 13 amino acids. CDR3 DNA sequence: TGTGCCAGCAGTGAACGAGGAAACTATGGCTACACCTTC. The encoded protein is CASSERGNYGYTF.

The rearrangement joins TRBV7-9 to TRBJ2-7, with a weak D call TRBD1 (6 bases). The germline gives CDR1 SEHNR, CDR2 FQNEAQ (reference sequence). V lost 6 bases and J 3 bases, leaving 9 bases between the germline ends. The CDR3 consists of 12 residues. This chain's CDR3 is CASRQTGYEQYF. CDR3 bases: TGTGCCAGCAGACAGACAGGCTACGAGCAGTACTTC. The variable domain in full, completed from reference TRBV7-9 and TRBJ2-7, reads DTGVSQNPRHKITKRGQNVTFRCDPISEHNRLYWYRQTLGQGPEFLTYFQNEAQLEKSRLLSDRFSAERPKGSFSTLEIQRTEQGDSAMYLCASRQTGYEQYFGPGTRLTVT.

The chain employs TRBV7-9 and TRBJ1-1, with D possibly TRBD1 on 5 matching bases. The CDR3 totals 12 residues. Germline V gene sequence: CDR1 SEHNR, CDR2 FQNEAQ (reference sequence). Trimming cost V 5 bases and J 8 bases, with 12 bases left between them. The CDR3 DNA is TGTGCCAGCAGCCTACAGGCCCCAGAAGCTTTCTTT. As protein: CASSLQAPEAFF.

The chain links TRBV19 to TRBJ1-6, with TRBD1 identical over 9 bases. CDR1 LNHDA and CDR2 SQIVND come from the germline V gene (reference sequence). J was trimmed by 5 bases and V by 7 bases; bases with no gene match: 6. The CDR3 has 15 residues. This chain's CDR3 is CASNPQGANNSPLHF. In DNA form, the CDR3 reads TGTGCCAGTAACCCACAGGGGGCTAATAATTCACCCCTCCACTTT.

As for this clone: A much larger clone differs from this one at a single base, so this may be a read error. The sample has other DNA sequences that encode this CDR3 too. The chain combines TRBV5-4 with TRBJ1-1; TRBD1 matches 7 bases. The CDR3 runs to 17 residues. After removal of 2 bases from V and 0 bases from J, the junction contained 10 bases not matched to a gene. The V gene's germline CDR1 is SGHNT and CDR2 YYREEE (reference sequence). This CDR3 is CASSFGGTAILNTEAFF. DNA of the CDR3: TGTGCCAGCAGCTTTGGCGGGACAGCGATTTTGAACACTGAAGCTTTCTTT.

The chain couples TRBV5-1 to TRBJ1-1; D ambiguous. This CDR3 contains 14 residues. V lost 4 bases and J 0 bases, leaving 10 bases between the germline ends. CDR1 and CDR2 from the germline V gene are SGHRS and YFSETQ. The CDR3, as DNA: TGCGCCAGCAGCCTGCAGTTTTTGAACACTGAAGCTTTCTTT. Translating it yields CASSLQFLNTEAFF.

The chain links TRBV7-8 to TRBJ1-1; 7 bases are shared with TRBD1. V shed 1 base, J shed 0 bases, and the junction held 11 bases outside the gene matches. This CDR3 is 18 amino acids long. The germline V gene has CDR1 SGHVS and CDR2 FQNEAQ. CDR3 protein: CASSLDRDSPSMNTEAFF. The CDR3 region has the DNA TGTGCCAGCAGCTTAGACAGGGACAGTCCTTCCATGAACACTGAAGCTTTCTTT. Full variable domain (rest looked up from reference TRBV7-8 and TRBJ1-1): GAGVSQSPRYKVAKRGQDVALRCDPISGHVSLFWYQQALGQGPEFLTYFQNEAQLDKSGLPSDRFFAERPEGSVSTLKIQRTQQEDSAVYLCASSLDRDSPSMNTEAFFGQGTRLTVV.

The chain uses TRBV29-1 and TRBJ1-2; no definite D call. The CDR3 is made up of 12 amino acids. Trimming removed 5 bases at V and 4 bases at J, with 11 bases between. Germline V CDR1 and CDR2: SQVTM, ANQGSEA. In DNA form, the CDR3 reads TGCAGCGTTTTCAGTAATAGCTATGGCTACACCTTC. It is translated as CSVFSNSYGYTF.

The chain combines TRBV28 with TRBJ2-2; 9 bases fit TRBD2. Losses at the gene ends were 4 bases for V and 2 bases for J; bases not matched to a gene: 8. The CDR3 has 17 amino acids. CDR1 is MDHEN, CDR2 SYDVKM, per germline. The CDR3 here is CASSSPQRGENTGELFF. The DNA for the CDR3 is TGTGCCAGCAGTTCCCCCCAGCGGGGGGAAAACACCGGGGAGCTGTTTTTT.

This sequence joins TRBV5-1 and TRBJ1-2; 11 positions agree with TRBD1. The CDR3 is made up of 16 amino acids. Germline lookup yields CDR1 SGHRS and CDR2 YFSETQ. Trimming removed 6 bases from V and 4 bases from J; junction bases left unmatched: 11. CDR3 sequence (DNA): TGCGCCAGCAAGGGACAGGGGGGCCAGGTGGGCTATGGCTACACCTTC. Residues: CASKGQGGQVGYGYTF. Full variable domain (remainder filled in from reference TRBV5-1 and TRBJ1-2): KAGVTQTPRYLIKTRGQQVTLSCSPISGHRSVSWYQQTPGQGLQFLFEYFSETQRNKGNFPGRFSGRQFSNSRSEMNVSTLELGDSALYLCASKGQGGQVGYGYTFGSGTRLTVV.

This clone showed up just a few times. The chain has TRBV9 and TRBJ1-2, with 8 bases identical to TRBD1. This CDR3 contains 15 residues. Looked up from germline, CDR1 is SGDLS and CDR2 is YYNGEE. J gave up 8 bases and V 3 bases, and 12 bases lay outside the gene matches. The CDR3, as DNA: TGTGCCAGCAGCGAGCGGGGACAGGACCCCCGGGGCTACACCTTC. Translation gives CASSERGQDPRGYTF. Drawing the rest from reference TRBV9 and TRBJ1-2, the complete variable domain is DSGVTQTPKHLITATGQRVTLRCSPRSGDLSVYWYQQSLDQGLQFLIQYYNGEERAKGNILERFSAQQFPDLHSELNLSSLELGDSALYFCASSERGQDPRGYTFGSGTRLTVV.

The rearrangement joins TRBV4-3 to TRBJ2-7, with TRBD1 matching 7 bases. V lost 4 bases, J lost 0 bases, and 9 bases stayed unmatched. The CDR3 length is 16 residues. Germline V lookup: CDR1 LGHNA, CDR2 YSLEER. CDR3 region: CASSRDRALPSYEQYF. The CDR3 DNA follows: TGCGCCAGCAGCCGAGACAGGGCCCTTCCCTCCTACGAGCAGTACTTC.

This clone showed up just a few times. The chain uses TRBV10-3 and TRBJ2-6; D unclear. Germline CDR1 and CDR2: ENHRY and SYGVKD. This CDR3 has 17 residues. Deletions cut 4 bases from V and 0 bases from J, with 13 bases between. For the CDR3, the DNA is TGTGCCATCAGTGGAAGTATTATAAGCTCTGGGGCCAACGTCCTGACTTTC. Protein product: CAISGSIISSGANVLTF.

CDR3 residues: CASSSGAGGSYTQYF. In DNA form, the CDR3 reads TGTGCCAGCAGTTCCGGAGCGGGGGGAAGCTATACGCAGTATTTT. V usage is TRBV11-3 and J usage is TRBJ2-3; 9 bases fit TRBD2. The junction had 11 bases not matched to a gene; V was cut back by 6 bases and J by 7 bases. Germline V lookup: CDR1 SGHNT, CDR2 YENEEA. The CDR3 is 15 residues long.

The chain is built from TRBV10-1 and TRBJ1-6, with D unresolved. Trimming pared 4 bases from V and 7 bases from J, leaving 11 bases between. CDR1 and CDR2 from the germline V gene are WNHNN and SYGVQD (reference sequence). This CDR3 is built from 14 residues. CDR3 DNA sequence: TGCGCCAGCAGTGCGGCGTCTGTCAATTCACCCCTCCACTTT. Encoded protein: CASSAASVNSPLHF.

The gene calls are TRBV6-1 and TRBJ2-7; no clear D gene. CDR1 and CDR2 from the germline V gene are MNHNS and SASEGT. Trimming removed 2 bases from V and 3 bases from J, with 11 bases in between. CDR3 size: 14 residues. The CDR3 reads CASSERASFYEQYF. In nucleotides, the CDR3 is TGTGCCAGCAGTGAAAGGGCCAGCTTCTACGAGCAGTACTTC.

V is TRBV3-1 (or the pseudogene TRBV3-2) and J is TRBJ1-2, with 9 bases that match TRBD1. The CDR3 has 14 residues. The germline CDR1 and CDR2 sequences are LGHDT and YNNKEL (reference sequence). V shed 5 bases and J 7 bases; nucleotides not matched to a gene: 8. The CDR3 loop is CASSNTQGASGYTF. The CDR3 nucleotides are TGTGCCAGCAGCAATACACAGGGGGCAAGTGGCTACACCTTC.

This chain connects TRBV11-2 to TRBJ2-7, with a weak D call TRBD2 (6 bases). V was pared by 1 base and J by 1 base, with 11 bases between. The germline V gene encodes CDR1 SGHAT and CDR2 FQNNGV. The CDR3 is 15 amino acids. CDR3 DNA sequence: TGTGCCAGCAGCTTAGTCATGCGGGGATCCTACGAGCAGTACTTC. Amino acids: CASSLVMRGSYEQYF.